The rows below give T cell receptor beta chains drawn from one sample of a study of blood T cells in healthy people across ages. MiXCR was run by TCRdb on the 5' RACE reads, yielding one entry per CDR3 protein. The sample carries about 1.5 million distinct CDR3 sequences, about 40% recorded once. Sequenced material: blood. These receptors originate from a woman aged 18 to 35 in good health. Both conserved end residues are part of each CDR3. A D gene is named only where the DNA matches it firmly. Not all rows give a size; the values are once, few, many and, for expanded clones, a class.

>TRBV7-8|few|TRBJ2-1|-
CASSLGLFNEQFF
TGTGCCAGCAGCTTAGGACTATTCAATGAGCAGTTCTTC
>TRBV25-1|few|TRBJ2-5|-
CASSDLYTQETQYF
TGTGCCAGCAGTGATCTATATACGCAAGAGACCCAGTACTTC
>TRBV24-1|few|TRBJ2-3|TRBD2
CATSDSKGPSGRTTQYF
TGTGCCACCAGTGACTCAAAGGGTCCTAGCGGGAGGACTACGCAGTATTTT
>TRBV6-1|-|TRBJ2-3|TRBD1
CASSGRQGTSSTDTQYF
TGTGCCAGCAGTGGTAGACAGGGAACATCTAGCACAGATACGCAGTATTTT
>TRBV12-3/TRBV12-4|few|TRBJ1-2|-
CASSFRRNYGYTF
TGTGCCAGCAGTTTCCGGCGGAACTATGGCTACACCTTC
>TRBV14|few|TRBJ1-5|-
CASSQEPDRSSNQPQHF
TGTGCCAGCAGCCAAGAACCTGACAGGTCTAGCAATCAGCCCCAGCATTTT
>TRBV7-2|-|TRBJ2-7|TRBD1
CASSLGGDRVYEQYF
TGTGCCAGCAGCTTAGGGGGGGACAGGGTCTACGAGCAGTACTTC
>TRBV27|few|TRBJ2-2|TRBD2
CASSLGLAAGELFF
TGTGCCAGCAGTTTAGGGCTAGCGGCCGGGGAGCTGTTTTTT
>TRBV20-1|-|TRBJ2-7|TRBD1
CSTRGTGDFSYEQYF
TGCAGTACTAGGGGGACAGGAGATTTCTCCTACGAGCAGTACTTC
>TRBV29-1|many|TRBJ2-3|-
CSVEVRGLADTQYF
TGCAGCGTTGAAGTCCGTGGGTTGGCAGATACGCAGTATTTT
>TRBV4-1|-|TRBJ2-1|-
CASSQPNSHEQFF
TGCGCCAGCAGCCAACCGAACTCACATGAGCAGTTCTTC
>TRBV10-3|-|TRBJ2-1|TRBD2
CAITGLAGGYNEQFF
TGTGCCATCACTGGACTAGCGGGGGGCTACAATGAGCAGTTCTTC
>TRBV5-1|few|TRBJ2-1|-
CASGKLEFFYNEQFF
TGCGCCAGCGGGAAACTGGAATTTTTTTACAATGAGCAGTTCTTC
>TRBV10-3|-|TRBJ2-7|-
CAIGTLSGAIDEQYF
TGTGCCATCGGAACCCTGTCGGGAGCTATTGATGAGCAGTACTTC
>TRBV20-1|once|TRBJ1-5|-
CSARPMGDQPQHF
TGCAGTGCTAGGCCCATGGGGGATCAGCCCCAGCATTTT
>TRBV29-1|few|TRBJ2-4|-
CSVAGVLAKNIQYF
TGCAGCGTTGCTGGCGTTTTAGCCAAAAACATTCAGTACTTC
>TRBV28|-|TRBJ2-7|-
CASSFVGVREQYF
TGTGCCAGCAGTTTTGTCGGGGTCCGCGAGCAGTACTTC
>TRBV10-3|few|TRBJ2-7|TRBD2
CAISESGSGETYEQYF
TGTGCCATCAGTGAGTCGGGTAGCGGGGAGACCTACGAGCAGTACTTC
>TRBV6-5|-|TRBJ2-3|TRBD1
CASSYPGTGGHTQYF
TGTGCCAGCAGTTACCCCGGGACAGGGGGGCATACGCAGTATTTT
>TRBV11-1|-|TRBJ2-3|TRBD2
CASSPLGGGAELTDTQYF
TGTGCCAGCAGCCCACTGGGCGGGGGGGCCGAACTCACAGATACGCAGTATTTT
>TRBV10-3|-|TRBJ2-3|-
CAISVIAVAADTQYF
TGTGCCATCAGTGTTATAGCGGTAGCGGCAGATACGCAGTATTTT
>TRBV20-1|-|TRBJ2-7|TRBD1
CSAQGGQGPSYEQYF
TGCAGTGCCCAAGGCGGACAGGGGCCCTCCTACGAGCAGTACTTC
>TRBV12-3/TRBV12-4|-|TRBJ2-5|-
CASSWGPYGETQYF
TGTGCCAGCAGTTGGGGGCCCTATGGGGAGACCCAGTACTTC
>TRBV3-1|few|TRBJ2-1|-
CASSPGTEEQFF
TGTGCCAGCAGTCCTGGGACGGAGGAGCAGTTCTTC
>TRBV27|few|TRBJ2-5|-
CATGNSGFPGEQYF
TGTGCCACGGGAAACTCGGGATTCCCGGGGGAGCAGTACTTC
>TRBV6-5|few|TRBJ2-5|-
CASTQPGEETQYF
TGTGCCAGCACCCAACCAGGGGAAGAGACCCAGTACTTC
>TRBV13|-|TRBJ2-5|-
CASKGQLWSETQYF
TGTGCCAGCAAAGGGCAGCTTTGGTCAGAGACCCAGTACTTC
>TRBV20-1|few|TRBJ2-5|TRBD1
CSARRLTGVQETQYF
TGCAGTGCTAGAAGGTTGACAGGGGTCCAAGAGACCCAGTACTTC
>TRBV7-6|once|TRBJ1-6|-
CASSFRAQQIRSSYNSPLHF
TGTGCCAGCAGCTTTAGGGCCCAACAGATTAGAAGCTCCTATAATTCACCCCTCCACTTT
>TRBV27|few|TRBJ2-5|-
CASSLVGGPNEQYF
TGTGCCAGCAGTTTAGTGGGGGGGCCCAATGAGCAGTACTTC
>TRBV15|many|TRBJ2-3|-
CATSRDEMGEYDTQYF
TGTGCCACCAGCAGAGATGAGATGGGGGAATATGATACGCAGTATTTT
>TRBV12-3/TRBV12-4|-|TRBJ1-5|TRBD1
CASSLVQGAIGQPQHF
TGTGCCAGCAGTTTGGTGCAGGGGGCAATAGGTCAGCCCCAGCATTTT